This record covers a single T cell receptor (beta chain). These data originate in a study of shared T cell receptors in the human thymus. The assay was immunoSEQ multiplex PCR, and TCRdb's table has in-frame clones only and misses some. In the table there are about 710,000 clones, 70% to 90% of which are singletons. The same data also contributed to another study, on human thymus T cells. As that report states: Resections that were taken during corrective heart surgery supplied the thymus tissue. There appeared to be biased usage of V and J genes in thymic and blood repertoires. Overlap was high between thymic repertoires from unrelated individuals, as reported in related research.

This receptor was obtained from a boy younger than two with a congenital heart defect. The sequenced sample consisted of thymocytes.

CDR3 sequence (DNA): TGCGCCAGCAGCCAAACAGGGCCAGGGCTGAACACTGAAGCTTTCTTT. It translates to CASSQTGPGLNTEAFF. V gene TRBV4-3 combines with J gene TRBJ1-1, with D possibly TRBD1 on 6 matching bases. The CDR3 has 16 amino acids. V dropped 2 bases and J dropped 0 bases, with 13 bases sitting between them. CDR1 and CDR2 (germline): LGHNA, YSLEER.